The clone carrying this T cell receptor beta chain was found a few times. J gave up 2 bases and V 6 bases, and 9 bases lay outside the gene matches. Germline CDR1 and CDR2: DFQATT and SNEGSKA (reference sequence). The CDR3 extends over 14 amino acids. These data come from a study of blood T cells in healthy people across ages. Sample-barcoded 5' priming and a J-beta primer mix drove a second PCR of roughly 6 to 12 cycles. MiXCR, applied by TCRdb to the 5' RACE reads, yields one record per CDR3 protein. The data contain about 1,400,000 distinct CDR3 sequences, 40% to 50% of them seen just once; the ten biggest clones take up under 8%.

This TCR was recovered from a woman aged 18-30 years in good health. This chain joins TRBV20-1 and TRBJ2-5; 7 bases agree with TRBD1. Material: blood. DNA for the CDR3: TGCAGTGCCTACCCTGGACAGGTTCAAGAGACCCAGTACTTC. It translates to CSAYPGQVQETQYF.